Below, 24 T cell receptor beta chains from the same sample are listed, as sequenced in a study of blood T cell repertoires in COVID-19 (dated by TCRdb to about 2020). Receptor libraries were prepared by the immunoSEQ multiplex PCR assay. Sourced from immuneACCESS, this table was stored by TCRdb with only in-frame sequences that have V and J called. A share of the clones is absent; for the studies checked, an unresolved V gene accounts for under half, and the remainder has no known explanation. Counted in this sample were some 42,000 clones; over 75% of them appeared once. The ten largest clones capture more than 2% of the sample. Sequencing was carried out using peripheral blood. Receptors were obtained from a human donor in a cohort sampled during active COVID-19.

This sequence joins TRBV3-1 (or the pseudogene TRBV3-2) and TRBJ2-1; 9 nucleotides line up with TRBD1. After removal of 7 bases from V and 5 bases from J, the junction contained 6 bases not matched to a gene. Germline V gene sequence: CDR1 LGHDT, CDR2 YNNKEL (reference sequence). There are 14 residues in the CDR3. The CDR3 spells CASTAGTGNNEQFF. Here the CDR3 DNA reads TGTGCCAGCACCGCCGGGACAGGGAACAATGAGCAGTTCTTC.

V gene TRBV7-3 combines with J gene TRBJ2-2; 7 nucleotides agree with TRBD2. J was trimmed by 4 bases and V by 1 base; bases with no gene match: 6. This CDR3 contains 16 residues. The germline V gene encodes CDR1 SGHTA and CDR2 FQGTGA. In nucleotides, the CDR3 is TGTGCCAGCAGCTTAATCGCCAGCGGGGCCACCGGGGAGCTGTTTTTT. Translation gives CASSLIASGATGELFF.

V usage is TRBV5-6 and J usage is TRBJ1-5; the D gene is possibly TRBD1 (5 bases). V lost 4 bases and J 4 bases, leaving 9 bases between the germline ends. Per germline, CDR1 SGHDT and CDR2 YYEEEE. The CDR3 consists of 13 residues. Here the CDR3 reads CASSTGGNQPQHF. CDR3 nucleotide sequence: TGTGCCAGCAGCACGGGGGGAAATCAGCCCCAGCATTTT.

This chain joins TRBV6-5 and TRBJ2-5; 7 bases agree with TRBD1. This CDR3 comprises 15 residues. The V and J ends lost 7 bases and 2 bases, in that order; junction bases with no gene match: 10. Germline CDR1 and CDR2: MNHEY and SVGAGI. CDR3 bases: TGTGCCAGCAACCTACAGGGGATGGGGCAAGAGACCCAGTACTTC. It codes for CASNLQGMGQETQYF.

For the CDR3, the DNA is TGTGCCAGCAGCCCAATTGGGCAGTTCTCCTACAATGAGCAGTTCTTC. Its translation: CASSPIGQFSYNEQFF. The rearrangement uses TRBV7-9 and TRBJ2-1; D is ambiguous. The V end was cut by 5 bases, the J end by 0 bases, with 14 bases between. Germline assignment: CDR1 SEHNR and CDR2 FQNEAQ (reference sequence). CDR3 length: 16 amino acids. Supplemented by reference TRBV7-9 and TRBJ2-1, the full variable domain reads DTGVSQNPRHKITKRGQNVTFRCDPISEHNRLYWYRQTLGQGPEFLTYFQNEAQLEKSRLLSDRFSAERPKGSFSTLEIQRTEQGDSAMYLCASSPIGQFSYNEQFFGPGTRLTVL.

V usage is TRBV7-8 and J usage is TRBJ2-7, with 10 nucleotides matching TRBD2. The length of the CDR3 is 16 residues. Trimming took 4 bases from V and 0 from J; bases not matched to a gene: 6. The V gene's germline CDR1 is SGHVS and CDR2 FQNEAQ. The CDR3 here is CASSWGGLADSYEQYF. CDR3 in DNA: TGTGCCAGCAGCTGGGGAGGACTAGCGGACTCCTACGAGCAGTACTTC.

This chain uses TRBV4-2 with TRBJ1-1; TRBD1 agrees at 8 bases. This CDR3 has 12 residues. Trimming removed 0 bases from V and 13 bases from J; junction bases left unmatched: 4. The germline V gene has CDR1 LGHNA and CDR2 YNFKEQ. CDR3 in DNA: TGTGCCAGCAGCCAAGATCAGGGGGCGCTTTTCTTT. Its translation is CASSQDQGALFF.

This chain joins TRBV6-5 and TRBJ1-4; 9 positions match TRBD1. This CDR3 spans 15 amino acids. Unmatched junction bases numbered 7, after V lost 6 bases and J lost 5 bases. CDR1 and CDR2 (germline): MNHEY, SVGAGI. The CDR3 sequence is CASRTAGTGNEKLFF. CDR3 bases: TGTGCCAGCAGGACTGCCGGGACAGGGAATGAAAAACTGTTTTTT.

This clone was counted a few times. The rearrangement uses TRBV5-1 and TRBJ2-6, with TRBD1 matching over 7 bases. The CDR3 is 15 residues long. Per the germline V gene, CDR1 is SGHRS and CDR2 is YFSETQ. V trimming: 4 bases; J trimming: 2 bases; junction bases outside the gene matches: 3. CDR3 in DNA: TGCGCCAGCAGCCCGACAGGGACTGGGGCCAACGTCCTGACTTTC. As protein: CASSPTGTGANVLTF.

On this clone: Compared with germline, one end of the junction differs, possibly owing to a read error. The V gene is TRBV12-3 or TRBV12-4, the J gene TRBJ2-5; 8 bases map to TRBD2. This CDR3 region has 13 residues. CDR3 nucleotide sequence: TGTGCCAGCAGTGTAGCGGGGAGGGAGACCCAGTACTTC. Amino acids: CASSVAGRETQYF.

J is TRBJ2-1 and V is TRBV5-1; possible D gene TRBD2, 5 bases. V was cut by 0 bases and J by 5 bases, with 6 bases left in between. CDR1 is SGHRS and CDR2 is YFSETQ in the germline V gene. The CDR3 loop spans 13 amino acids. CDR3 protein: CASSLAGNNEQFF. The CDR3 bases are TGCGCCAGCAGCTTGGCGGGGAACAATGAGCAGTTCTTC.

This rearrangement joins TRBV19 to TRBJ1-2; 8 nucleotides line up with TRBD1. The CDR3 totals 15 residues. V lost 5 bases and J lost 0; bases outside the gene matches: 5. Germline CDR1 LNHDA, CDR2 SQIVND (reference sequence). Here the CDR3 DNA reads TGTGCCAGTAGTCTCCGGACAGGGACTAACTATGGCTACACCTTC. Its protein is CASSLRTGTNYGYTF.

The chain carries TRBV10-2 and TRBJ1-1; possibly TRBD1 for D (6 bases). V was trimmed by 3 bases and J by 6 bases, leaving 11 bases between them. The CDR3 is 13 amino acids. The germline CDR1 and CDR2 sequences are WSHSY and SAAADI. The CDR3 DNA follows: TGCGCCAGCAGTGAACAGGGCCCCCCTGAAGCTTTCTTT. Translating it yields CASSEQGPPEAFF.

The rearrangement links TRBV19 to TRBJ1-2, with 8 nucleotides matching TRBD1. V trimming: 2 bases; J trimming: 2 bases; junction bases outside the gene matches: 4. CDR3 length: 15 residues. Germline-derived CDR1 and CDR2 are LNHDA and SQIVND (reference sequence). The CDR3 nucleotides are TGTGCCAGTAGTATAAAGACAGGGGAAAACTATGGCTACACCTTC. Translated: CASSIKTGENYGYTF.

The chain recombines TRBV12-3 or TRBV12-4 with TRBJ2-1; D is undetermined. The CDR3 extends over 12 amino acids. Deletions cut 2 bases from V and 5 bases from J, with 4 bases between. The CDR3 region is CASSLHHNEQFF. In DNA, the CDR3 is TGTGCCAGCAGTTTACATCACAATGAGCAGTTCTTC.

On this clone: Sequence at one end of the junction differs from germline and may be a read error. J is TRBJ2-1 and V is TRBV7-7, with TRBD2 identical over 10 bases. This CDR3 contains 15 residues. Germline V lookup: CDR1 SSHAT, CDR2 FNYEAQ (reference sequence). CDR3 nucleotides: TGTGCTAGCAGCTTAAGACTAGCGGGCGACAATGAGCAGTTCTTC. Residues: CASSLRLAGDNEQFF.

The chain links TRBV27 to TRBJ1-2; D may be TRBD1 (6 bases). CDR1 and CDR2 from the germline V gene are MNHEY and SMNVEV (reference sequence). Trimming cost V 3 bases and J 0 bases, with 8 bases left between them. This CDR3 contains 14 residues. The CDR3 DNA reads as TGTGCCAGCAGTTTTCAGGGGACTAACTATGGCTACACCTTC. Translation: CASSFQGTNYGYTF.

The V and J genes are TRBV19 and TRBJ2-5; no clear D. Germline V gene data show CDR1 as LNHDA and CDR2 as SQIVND (reference sequence). The CDR3 contains 13 residues. Trimming cost V 1 base and J 3 bases, with 6 bases left between them. The DNA of the CDR3 is TGTGCCAGTAGTATAGTTGGAGAAGAGACCCAGTACTTC. It yields the protein CASSIVGEETQYF.

The chain has TRBV2 and TRBJ1-5; 8 bases are shared with TRBD1. V dropped 5 bases and J dropped 1; count of bases not matched to a gene: 4. The CDR3 totals 15 residues. Germline assignment: CDR1 SNHLY and CDR2 FYNNEI. The chain's CDR3 is CASSPGGGSNQPQHF. CDR3 DNA: TGTGCCAGCAGTCCAGGGGGCGGAAGCAATCAGCCCCAGCATTTT. Full variable domain (rest looked up from reference TRBV2 and TRBJ1-5): EPEVTQTPSHQVTQMGQEVILRCVPISNHLYFYWYRQILGQKVEFLVSFYNNEISEKSEIFDDQFSVERPDGSNFTLKIRSTKLEDSAMYFCASSPGGGSNQPQHFGDGTRLSIL.

The rearrangement links TRBV30 to TRBJ2-7; 7 bases match TRBD1. CDR3 length equals 14 residues. Germline V lookup: CDR1 GTSNPN, CDR2 SVGIG (reference sequence). V trimming: 4 bases; J trimming: 3 bases; junction bases outside the gene matches: 9. The CDR3 sequence is CAWKIGGMNYEQYF. CDR3 coding DNA: TGTGCCTGGAAGATAGGGGGCATGAACTACGAGCAGTACTTC.

The chain is built from TRBV27 and TRBJ2-2; D call uncertain. Trimming stripped 0 bases from V and 8 bases from J, with 4 bases between. Looked up from germline, CDR1 is MNHEY and CDR2 is SMNVEV (reference sequence). The CDR3 loop spans 12 amino acids. CDR3 protein: CASSLSEGELFF. CDR3 nucleotide sequence: TGTGCCAGCAGTTTATCGGAGGGGGAGCTGTTTTTT.

CDR3 nucleotide sequence: TGTGCCAGCAGCTTGGGAGGACAGAACTATGGCTACACCTTC. It translates to CASSLGGQNYGYTF. The chain links TRBV5-6 to TRBJ1-2; tentative D call: TRBD1 (6 bases). This CDR3 comprises 14 residues. V was cut by 0 bases and J by 2 bases, with 8 bases left in between. The germline CDR1 and CDR2 sequences are SGHDT and YYEEEE.

The chain is built from TRBV7-9 and TRBJ2-1; D unresolved. V lost 0 bases and J lost 2, with 2 bases in between. The CDR3 contains 13 residues. The germline V gene has CDR1 SEHNR and CDR2 FQNEAQ (reference sequence). Here the CDR3 DNA reads TGTGCCAGCAGCTTAGCCACCTACAATGAGCAGTTCTTC. It specifies CASSLATYNEQFF.

This chain connects TRBV24-1 to TRBJ2-7; D possibly corresponds to TRBD2 (5 bases). The CDR3 totals 15 residues. Trimming left V 3 bases short and J 7 bases short, with 18 bases between. Germline CDR1 is KGHDR and CDR2 is SFDVKD. The CDR3 coding sequence is TGTGCCACCAGTGATCCCTCCGGGTCCCGGGGAGAGCAGTACTTC. Translation gives CATSDPSGSRGEQYF.